Below, 21 T cell receptor beta chains from the same sample are listed, as sequenced in a study of T-cell reconstitution after alpha-beta-depleted transplantation in children. The authors prepared the TCRbeta library with unique molecular identifiers. TCRdb independently ran MiXCR on the PCR reads; one entry per CDR3 protein. The data show 250,000 to 300,000 distinct CDR3 sequences, 11% seen once. Sample: peripheral blood, taken 180 days after TCRalphabeta/CD19-depleted stem cell transplant. The receptor source for this set is a male patient aged 2 to 9 who had a stem cell transplant for chronic granulomatous disease, so the T cells may come from the graft donor.

There are many counts of this clonotype. The chain employs TRBV6-5 and TRBJ2-1, with 7 nucleotides matching TRBD2. Germline trimming cut 0 bases from V and 6 bases from J; bases unmatched to any gene: 8. The CDR3 runs 16 residues. Germline values: CDR1 MNHEY, CDR2 SVGAGI. The CDR3 loop reads CASSYSKGGPGNEQFF. As DNA, the CDR3 is TGTGCCAGCAGTTACTCGAAGGGAGGGCCGGGCAATGAGCAGTTCTTC.

This clonotype came up many times. The V call is TRBV6-2 or TRBV6-3, the J call TRBJ2-1, with 15 bases matching TRBD2. The CDR3 is 16 residues long. Germline-derived CDR1 and CDR2 are MNHEY and SVGEGT. Trimming took 6 bases from V and 9 from J; bases not matched to a gene: 9. Here the CDR3 DNA reads TGTGCCAGCAGGAGCCGGACTAGCGGGAGGGCCGGTGAGCAGTTCTTC. Its protein is CASRSRTSGRAGEQFF.

This clonotype was seen repeatedly, ten times or more. The rearrangement joins TRBV12-3 or TRBV12-4 to TRBJ2-5, with 9 positions matching TRBD2. The V gene end was trimmed by 3 bases and the J gene end by 1 base; junction bases not matched to a gene: 9. The CDR3 is made up of 17 amino acids. CDR3: CASSFPDWTSAQETQYF. In nucleotides, the CDR3 is TGTGCCAGCAGTTTCCCCGACTGGACTAGCGCCCAAGAGACCCAGTACTTC.

This clonotype has a count of ten or more. The chain combines TRBV29-1 with TRBJ2-5; TRBD1 agrees at 8 bases. This CDR3 has 13 residues. V was pared by 5 bases and J by 5 bases, with 7 bases of the junction left unmatched. CDR1 and CDR2 (germline): SQVTM, ANQGSEA. This CDR3 is CSVRQGLTETQYF. The CDR3 bases are TGCAGCGTTAGACAGGGGTTAACGGAGACCCAGTACTTC.

In this sample, this clonotype turned up many times. The CDR3 DNA reads TGTGCCAGCAGTTCGGGACAGGCGGATAATGAAAAACTGTTTTTT. Translation: CASSSGQADNEKLFF. This rearrangement joins TRBV7-8 to TRBJ1-4; 8 nucleotides align to TRBD1. Germline CDR1 is SGHVS and CDR2 is FQNEAQ. Germline trimming cut 6 bases from V and 4 bases from J; bases unmatched to any gene: 7. The CDR3 is 15 residues long.

This clonotype was counted ten times or more. The rearrangement uses TRBV27 and TRBJ2-2, with D unclear. Trimming pared 5 bases from V and 5 bases from J, leaving 6 bases between. Germline V gene sequence: CDR1 MNHEY, CDR2 SMNVEV (reference sequence). The length of the CDR3 is 12 residues. The CDR3 DNA reads as TGTGCCAGCAGTCAGATTACCGGGGAGCTGTTTTTT. Protein: CASSQITGELFF.

This clonotype has at least ten counts. The V call is TRBV28, the J call TRBJ2-1, with TRBD1 identical over 10 bases. The germline V gene has CDR1 MDHEN and CDR2 SYDVKM. This CDR3 has 15 amino acids. V was pared by 2 bases and J by 6 bases, with 4 bases of the junction left unmatched. The CDR3 loop is CASSLPGTGANEQFF. The CDR3 nucleotides read TGTGCCAGCAGTTTACCTGGGACAGGGGCCAATGAGCAGTTCTTC. Full variable domain (missing parts from reference TRBV28 and TRBJ2-1): DVKVTQSSRYLVKRTGEKVFLECVQDMDHENMFWYRQDPGLGLRLIYFSYDVKMKEKGDIPEGYSVSREKKERFSLILESASTNQTSMYLCASSLPGTGANEQFFGPGTRLTVL.

Ten or more counts support this clonotype. V is TRBV28 and J is TRBJ2-7; no reliable D call. CDR3 size: 12 residues. Looked up from germline, CDR1 is MDHEN and CDR2 is SYDVKM. Trimming took 5 bases from V and 3 from J, leaving 8 bases between them. CDR3: CASSRALYEQYF. CDR3 in DNA: TGTGCCAGCAGTCGTGCGCTCTACGAGCAGTACTTC.

At least ten counts were recorded for this clonotype. The chain recombines TRBV7-8 with TRBJ2-1; D possibly corresponds to TRBD1 (5 bases). V gave up 1 base and J gave up 10 bases, with 17 bases separating them. Germline CDR1 and CDR2: SGHVS and FQNEAQ. CDR3 length: 15 residues. CDR3 sequence reads: CASSLDRYNLLEQFF. CDR3 nucleotides: TGTGCCAGCAGCTTAGACAGGTACAATTTATTGGAGCAGTTCTTC.

This clonotype was picked up many times. This chain joins TRBV20-1 and TRBJ2-3; D perhaps matches TRBD1 (6 bases). The V end was cut by 3 bases, the J end by 0 bases, with 13 bases between. Germline CDR1 is DFQATT and CDR2 is SNEGSKA (reference sequence). The length of the CDR3 is 15 residues. The CDR3 region is CSASNYGQSTDTQYF. The CDR3 DNA is TGCAGTGCTAGTAATTATGGACAGAGCACAGATACGCAGTATTTT.

This clonotype was recorded at least ten times. The chain uses TRBV5-1 and TRBJ2-6; the match to TRBD1 covers 10 bases. The CDR3 has 20 amino acids. The V gene end was trimmed by 0 bases and the J gene end by 0 bases; junction bases not matched to a gene: 9. The germline gives CDR1 SGHRS, CDR2 YFSETQ. CDR3 bases: TGCGCCAGCAGCTTGGGGGGCCCGGACAGGGGGAGCTCTGGGGCCAACGTCCTGACTTTC. It encodes CASSLGGPDRGSSGANVLTF.

A word on this clonotype: One base away lies a much larger clone, so this may be a sequencing read error. The J gene is TRBJ1-1, the V gene TRBV12-3 or TRBV12-4; no reliable D call. The CDR3 runs to 14 residues. The V gene lost 4 bases and the J gene lost 4 bases, with 13 bases spanning the gap. DNA for the CDR3: TGTGCCAGCAGTTATGACGGATTGACCACTGAAGCTTTCTTT. Translating it yields CASSYDGLTTEAFF.

This clonotype was counted many times. CDR3 coding DNA: TGTGCCAGCAGTTCACCCCGACGATGGAGTGCCTACGAGCAGTACTTC. Translated, it gives CASSSPRRWSAYEQYF. This sequence joins TRBV28 and TRBJ2-7; no reliable D call. V lost 4 bases and J lost 2, with 18 bases in between. CDR3 length equals 16 residues. Germline CDR1 MDHEN, CDR2 SYDVKM.

The table lists this clonotype with many counts. This chain joins TRBV7-2 and TRBJ2-4, with TRBD2 matching over 11 bases. V lost 5 bases and J lost 0; bases outside the gene matches: 6. Looked up from germline, CDR1 is SGHTA and CDR2 is FQGNSA. CDR3 length equals 17 residues. CDR3 residues: CASSPRLAGKAKNIQYF. CDR3 coding DNA: TGTGCCAGCAGCCCAAGACTAGCGGGGAAAGCCAAAAACATTCAGTACTTC.

This clonotype has ten or more counts. This chain links TRBV6-5 with TRBJ1-1, with D possibly matching TRBD1 (5 bases). The CDR3 runs 15 residues. Germline CDR1 is MNHEY and CDR2 is SVGAGI. Trimming shortened V by 2 bases and J by 4 bases, and 14 bases separated the two germline ends. The CDR3 nucleotides read TGTGCCAGCAGTTACACCCAGGGATCTTCCACTGAAGCTTTCTTT. This codes for CASSYTQGSSTEAFF.

This clonotype was seen many times. The rearrangement joins TRBV4-3 to TRBJ2-2; tentative D call: TRBD2 (6 bases). V was trimmed by 4 bases and J by 0 bases, leaving 12 bases between them. This CDR3 is 16 amino acids long. Germline-derived CDR1 and CDR2 are LGHNA and YSLEER. CDR3: CASSPWGLANTGELFF. CDR3 in DNA: TGCGCCAGCAGCCCCTGGGGACTGGCGAACACCGGGGAGCTGTTTTTT.

The rearrangement joins TRBV3-1 to TRBJ2-5; TRBD2 agrees at 15 bases. Germline V gene sequence: CDR1 LGHDT, CDR2 YNNKEL (reference sequence). This CDR3 contains 16 residues. The V and J ends lost 7 bases and 3 bases, in that order; junction bases with no gene match: 6. CDR3 sequence: CASIRRTSGREETQYF. The DNA of the CDR3 is TGTGCCAGCATCCGGAGGACTAGCGGGAGGGAAGAGACCCAGTACTTC.

This clonotype was observed many times. The chain joins TRBV20-1 to TRBJ2-5, with TRBD2 matching over 9 bases. With 1 base clipped from V and 0 bases from J, the junction kept 9 bases outside the gene matches. The V gene's germline CDR1 is DFQATT and CDR2 SNEGSKA (reference sequence). This CDR3 contains 17 residues. The CDR3 reads CSARAGGLAGNQETQYF. Written as DNA, the CDR3 is TGCAGTGCTAGAGCCGGTGGTCTAGCGGGGAACCAAGAGACCCAGTACTTC.

Turning to this clonotype: A much larger clone lies a single base off, so this may be a read error. This rearrangement joins TRBV4-3 to TRBJ2-3; 10 bases are a match to TRBD2. The CDR3 loop spans 17 amino acids. Germline loops: CDR1 LGHNA, CDR2 YSLEER. V was clipped by 5 bases and J by 4 bases; unmatched bases: 12. The CDR3 loop is CASSTGYLAGVADTQYF. The CDR3 DNA reads TGCGCCAGCAGCACCGGCTACCTAGCGGGGGTCGCAGATACGCAGTATTTT.

This clonotype was seen more than once but under ten times. This sequence joins TRBV30 and TRBJ2-7; no clear D gene. V was clipped by 8 bases and J by 3 bases, with 14 bases between them. CDR1 and CDR2 from the germline V gene are GTSNPN and SVGIG (reference sequence). The CDR3 extends over 12 amino acids. The CDR3 sequence: CAGRRGYYEQYF. The CDR3 DNA reads as TGTGCCGGACGGAGAGGCTACTACGAGCAGTACTTC.

This clonotype was recorded many times. This chain connects TRBV10-3 to TRBJ2-3, with a tentative D call TRBD2 (6 bases). CDR3 length equals 14 residues. V shed 6 bases and J shed 4 bases, with 14 bases lying between them. The germline gives CDR1 ENHRY, CDR2 SYGVKD. The CDR3 loop reads CAIRPEGGSDTQYF. In DNA form, the CDR3 reads TGTGCCATCAGACCGGAGGGCGGCTCAGATACGCAGTATTTT.